This T cell receptor (beta chain) appears in the sequencing data of a study of regulatory T cells in long-lasting Graves disease. At the level of the study: Persistent Graves' disease denoted over 5 years of antithyroid drugs plus positive TSH receptor antibodies. General observations from the study: Persistent patients had a count of shared public clonotypes (approximately 3,000) that exceeded that of new patients (almost 1,000).

Regarding time point: persistent/refractory GD, antithyroid drugs over 5 years with positive TRAb. PBMC-extracted RNA yielded the TCR library. The guidelines of the American Thyroid Association were the basis for diagnosing Graves' disease. This clonotype was picked up a small number of times. Antigen specificity is unknown. Through Arm-PCR of CDR3 regions and iRepertoire HTBI primers, TCR beta libraries were built. TCRdb fed the multiplex PCR reads into MiXCR, producing one record per CDR3 protein. The sample includes more than 300,000 distinct CDR3 sequences, 20% to 25% of them seen just once. The CDR3 is made up of 13 amino acids. V was trimmed by 7 bases and J by 2 bases, leaving 11 bases between them.

Sequencing used peripheral blood mononuclear cells (PBMCs), obtained when the disease was refractory, from a patient treated with antithyroid drugs. This TCR derives from a woman in her thirties or forties with Graves disease. V is TRBV12-3 or TRBV12-4 and J is TRBJ1-2; TRBD1 is a possible D gene (5 bases). CDR3 amino acids: CASTWRQNYGYTF. The CDR3 DNA is TGTGCCAGCACCTGGAGACAGAACTATGGCTACACCTTC.